A selection of T cell receptor beta chains follows, all from one sample in a study of CD8+CD57+ T cells in acquired aplastic anemia. A single record per CDR3 protein comes from TCRdb applying MiXCR to the reads. The sample has around 120,000 distinct CDR3 sequences, over 30% seen once. Sequenced: sorted CD4+, CD8+, or CD8+CD57+ T cells (not recorded which) from PBMCs. All receptors derive from a human donor with aplastic anemia. Each CDR3 is given with its conserved first and last residue. Each record gives: D gene, clone size, J gene, V gene, CDR3 protein, CDR3 DNA. D genes are given only for firm matches. The size of a clone is reported for some rows only, either as once, few or many, or as a class for expanded clones.

D: NA
size: many
J: TRBJ1-5
V: TRBV10-2
CDR3: CASSEGRNQPQHF
DNA: TGCGCCAGCAGTGAAGGGAGGAATCAGCCCCAGCATTTT

D: NA
size: many
J: TRBJ1-5
V: TRBV27
CDR3: CASSPRQGNQPQHF
DNA: TGTGCCAGCAGCCCGAGACAGGGCAATCAGCCCCAGCATTTT

D: NA
size: many
J: TRBJ2-2
V: TRBV24-1
CDR3: CATSAGQTGELFF
DNA: TGTGCCACCAGTGCAGGGCAGACCGGGGAGCTGTTTTTT

D: NA
size: NA
J: TRBJ1-3
V: TRBV3-1
CDR3: CASSQAEVVGNTIYF
DNA: TGTGCCAGCAGCCAAGCCGAGGTTGTCGGAAACACCATATATTTT

D: NA
size: many
J: TRBJ2-2
V: TRBV25-1
CDR3: CASSRRTYSNTGELFF
DNA: TGTGCCAGCAGTAGAAGGACATATTCTAACACCGGGGAGCTGTTTTTT

D: NA
size: many
J: TRBJ2-3
V: TRBV7-3
CDR3: CASSPDFSMQYF
DNA: TGTGCCAGCAGCCCGGACTTCTCTATGCAGTATTTT

D: NA
size: many
J: TRBJ1-6
V: TRBV6-1
CDR3: CATLLLLPGSPLHF
DNA: TGTGCCACGCTACTACTCCTTCCTGGATCACCCCTCCACTTT

D: NA
size: many
J: TRBJ2-1
V: TRBV19
CDR3: CATTPRKTATSFEQFF
DNA: TGTGCCACCACACCCAGAAAGACAGCCACCTCATTTGAGCAGTTCTTC

D: NA
size: NA
J: TRBJ2-1
V: TRBV19
CDR3: CASSMVEGVHEQFF
DNA: TGTGCCAGTAGTATGGTTGAGGGGGTCCATGAGCAGTTCTTC

D: NA
size: many
J: TRBJ2-5
V: TRBV20-1
CDR3: CSGSLEYQETQYF
DNA: TGCAGTGGCAGCTTGGAGTACCAAGAGACCCAGTACTTC

D: NA
size: NA
J: TRBJ1-6
V: TRBV2
CDR3: CASSTDRANSPLHF
DNA: TGTGCCAGCAGTACCGACAGAGCCAATTCACCCCTCCACTTT

D: TRBD1
size: NA
J: TRBJ2-7
V: TRBV29-1
CDR3: CSVVDGTGNYEQYF
DNA: TGCAGCGTTGTTGACGGGACAGGGAACTACGAGCAGTACTTC

D: NA
size: many
J: TRBJ1-6
V: TRBV7-2
CDR3: CASSLGPNSPLHF
DNA: TGTGCCAGCAGCCTGGGCCCTAATTCACCCCTCCACTTT

D: TRBD1
size: NA
J: TRBJ1-6
V: TRBV7-9
CDR3: CASSLEGAPGSPLHF
DNA: TGTGCCAGCAGCTTAGAGGGGGCCCCTGGTTCACCCCTCCACTTT

D: NA
size: NA
J: TRBJ1-2
V: TRBV25-1
CDR3: CASSRGAGTYGYTF
DNA: TGTGCCAGCAGCCGAGGGGCGGGCACCTATGGCTACACCTTC

D: TRBD1
size: few
J: TRBJ1-1
V: TRBV6-5
CDR3: CASSWDRLSTEAFF
DNA: TGTGCCAGCAGTTGGGACAGGTTGTCCACTGAAGCTTTCTTT

D: NA
size: many
J: TRBJ2-1
V: TRBV7-9
CDR3: CASSLGRRGAQGEQFF
DNA: TGTGCCAGCAGCTTAGGACGACGGGGGGCCCAGGGTGAGCAGTTCTTC

D: NA
size: many
J: TRBJ2-5
V: TRBV10-2
CDR3: CASKESGETQYF
DNA: TGCGCCAGTAAAGAGAGTGGAGAGACCCAGTACTTC

D: NA
size: NA
J: TRBJ1-2
V: TRBV18
CDR3: CASSPASGANYGYTF
DNA: TGCGCCAGCTCACCCGCTTCCGGAGCTAACTATGGCTACACCTTC

D: TRBD1
size: many
J: TRBJ1-2
V: TRBV6-5
CDR3: CASSYGGQPNYGYTF
DNA: TGTGCCAGCAGTTACGGGGGACAGCCTAACTATGGCTACACCTTC

D: NA
size: once
J: TRBJ1-6
V: TRBV19
CDR3: CATGGRGSYNSPLHF
DNA: TGTGCCACCGGAGGAAGGGGATCCTATAATTCACCCCTCCACTTT

D: NA
size: NA
J: TRBJ1-6
V: TRBV7-9
CDR3: CASSLGGASPLHF
DNA: TGTGCCAGCAGCTTAGGGGGGGCTTCACCCCTCCACTTT

D: NA
size: many
J: TRBJ2-5
V: TRBV5-1
CDR3: CASSRDLGTQYF
DNA: TGCGCCAGCAGCCGGGACCTAGGGACCCAGTACTTC

D: TRBD2
size: NA
J: TRBJ2-2
V: TRBV6-1
CDR3: CASSQPRLAGGETGELFF
DNA: TGTGCCAGCAGCCAACCCAGACTAGCGGGGGGTGAGACCGGGGAGCTGTTTTTT

D: TRBD1
size: NA
J: TRBJ1-6
V: TRBV6-1
CDR3: CAIKGTGDSPLHF
DNA: TGTGCTATAAAAGGGACAGGGGATTCACCCCTCCACTTT

D: NA
size: many
J: TRBJ1-2
V: TRBV20-1
CDR3: CSARDQQPGPANYGYTF
DNA: TGCAGTGCTAGAGATCAACAACCGGGCCCTGCTAACTATGGCTACACCTTC

D: NA
size: NA
J: TRBJ2-5
V: TRBV7-3
CDR3: CASSSGHGETQYF
DNA: TGTGCCAGCAGCTCTGGCCATGGAGAGACCCAGTACTTC

D: NA
size: NA
J: TRBJ2-7
V: TRBV6-1
CDR3: CASSEVPGNEQYF
DNA: TGTGCCAGCAGTGAAGTTCCGGGGAACGAGCAGTACTTC

D: NA
size: NA
J: TRBJ1-4
V: TRBV9
CDR3: CASSVGGSGYEKLFF
DNA: TGTGCCAGCAGCGTAGGTGGGTCGGGGTATGAAAAACTGTTTTTT

D: TRBD1
size: NA
J: TRBJ2-7
V: TRBV19
CDR3: CASSMRTGDCYEQYF
DNA: TGTGCCAGTAGTATGAGGACAGGGGATTGTTACGAGCAGTACTTC

D: NA
size: NA
J: TRBJ1-5
V: TRBV27
CDR3: CASSLSSSNQPQHF
DNA: TGTGCCAGCAGTTTATCCTCCAGCAATCAGCCCCAGCATTTT

D: NA
size: NA
J: TRBJ1-2
V: TRBV19
CDR3: CASSTIPLQLNYGYTF
DNA: TGTGCCAGTAGTACAATCCCTTTACAGCTTAACTATGGCTACACCTTC

D: TRBD1
size: many
J: TRBJ2-7
V: TRBV5-1
CDR3: CASSLGDRGQINEQYF
DNA: TGCGCCAGCAGCTTGGGGGACAGGGGGCAGATAAACGAGCAGTACTTC